Sequencing of this T cell receptor (beta chain) was carried out in a study of cytomegalovirus exposure and HLA in healthy donors (TCRdb year 2017). Some background on the complete study: In an earlier analysis of about 560 of the donors, around 290 Gb of sequence data and approximately 100 million unique TCR beta sequences from about 190 million T cells were reported. Approximately 300 gigabases of sequencing data and around 85 million unique TCR sequences made up an early release that covered about 640 HLA-typed donors. Alongside the repertoire data, information on donor age, sex, ethnicity and CMV serostatus was compiled. Among the approximately 400 genotyped donors, around 79% belonged to the genetic ancestry cluster associated with self-reported Caucasian donors. The study aimed to test whether signatures of past pathogen exposure could be identified by cataloging public T cell receptors. Because of strong linkage in the cohort, 4 to 6 DR-DQ haplotypes were treated as single units for association and clustering. The study combined high-throughput TCR immunosequencing, statistical association of individual TCRs with disease status, and machine learning to predict cytomegalovirus infection status. A later genetic analysis used genome-wide SNP genotypes for about 60% of the 666 donors, treating that subset as a discovery cohort. Among around 400 genotyped donors of the cohort, an average of around 250,000 unique TCR beta nucleotide sequences was sequenced per donor, of which approximately 19% were non-productive. Both class I and class II loci were covered by HLA typing, at four-digit resolution. In addition to the first cohort of approximately 670 subjects, a separate validation cohort of under 150 different subjects was used. An earlier analysis of 500 to 750 of the donors applied high-throughput TCR beta sequencing to assess whether each TCR beta V gene segment acted as functional or pseudogenic. Every repertoire in the discovery cohort had been generated on one and the same sequencing platform. The later analysis used no new phenotypic data to find candidate immune exposures, relying instead on TCR beta sequences and their occurrence across donors. Typing coverage varied by locus: roughly 629-640 donors for A, B, C, DRB1 and DQB1; approximately 560 for DQA1; some 610 for DPA1; around 490 for DPB1. The study profiled the T cell repertoires of hundreds of subjects by immunosequencing and related them to cytomegalovirus serostatus. A later analysis re-examined previously published TCR beta repertoires from around 670 donors and added high-resolution HLA genotyping to investigate patterns of TCR occurrence.

The library came from the immunoSEQ multiplex PCR assay. For the multiplex PCR, a mixture combining 60 forward primers for TCR Vbeta segments and 13 reverse primers for TCR Jbeta segments was used. The CDR3 region of rearranged TCR beta genes was amplified from genomic DNA by a multiplex PCR assay. On the Illumina HiSeq System, the amplified TCR beta libraries were sequenced as 87-base-pair reads. The study's own analysis went as follows. A later analysis counted 65 million to 90 million unique TCR beta chains across the 650 to 800 repertoires, and around 9.9 million of these chains were shared by at least two donors. A nearest-neighbor algorithm error-corrected the raw reads and collapsed the reads into unique sequences, merging closely related sequences to remove PCR and sequencing errors. V, D and J gene segments were assigned by aligning CDR3 sequences to IMGT reference sequences. Each retained sequence needed at least a six-nucleotide match to both a V gene segment and a J gene segment. A rearrangement was called productive if the CDR3 had no stop codons and remained in frame with V and J, and every other rearrangement was called non-productive. Following IMGT convention, CDR3 was defined as the stretch from the second conserved V-encoded cysteine to the conserved J-encoded phenylalanine. In an earlier analysis of around 570 of the donors, sequences lacking an unambiguous match to a single V gene segment were excluded. In an earlier analysis of roughly 600 of the donors, a V segment was called functional when productive rearrangements were above 56.7%, and segregating when the standard deviation between donors exceeded 5%. A statistical classification framework was developed to diagnose cytomegalovirus status using the catalog of TCR beta chain sequences. In a later analysis, TCR nucleotide sequences were compared against IMGT/GENE-DB human TR gene sequences so that V and J genes could be assigned. In a later analysis, CDR3 sequences and most-parsimonious VDJ recombination scenarios were assigned using the TCRdist pipeline. In a later analysis, each TCR beta chain was defined by its CDR3 amino acid sequence together with its V-gene family, and reads lacking a unique V-gene family were excluded. To address suspected cross-contamination and a sequencing artifact, a later analysis removed some 620 highly shared, low-generation-probability nucleotide sequences. In a later analysis, a clonal expansion index for each public chain was calculated from normalized within-repertoire ranks of inferred template counts. A later analysis computed generation probabilities with a VDJ recombination model fitted to out-of-frame rearrangements, and checked the results against IGoR. In a later analysis, hypergeometric tests were used to score TCR-TCR, TCR-HLA and TCR-CMV co-occurrence, with a repertoire-size bias correction applied to TCR pairs. To estimate false discovery rates, a later analysis permuted the HLA or CMV assignments 20 times. In a later analysis, co-occurring TCRs were grouped using DBSCAN, and TCRdist sequence similarity was added for clustering within HLA-allele-positive subsets. Co-occurrence clustering excluded repertoires with fewer than 30,000 or more than 120,000 public chains, plus five with anomalous nucleotide sharing. Imported from immuneACCESS, the table was reduced by TCRdb to in-frame sequences with V and J called. These copies leave out some clones; in studies compared against another copy, an unresolved V gene accounts for under half, and the cause of the remainder is not known. That table furnishes V, J and clone size, whereas the DNA furnished D and trimming. This sample lists 150,000 to 200,000 clones; 75% to 80% were detected once. Over 13% of the sample belongs to the ten largest clones.

In total, 666 healthy bone marrow donors made up the cohort. All cohort members were sampled while nominally healthy, although unrecorded immune exposures were likely present. The donor tested CMV seropositive and was one of the 289 seropositive cohort members. A peripheral blood sample was provided by each donor, and peripheral blood mononuclear cells were used for TCR beta sequencing. Genomic DNA was extracted from the blood cell samples with the Qiagen DNeasy Blood Extraction Kit. The V end loses 1 base and the J end loses 4 bases, and a stretch of 13 bases separates them. There are 15 amino acids in the CDR3, from cysteine to phenylalanine inclusive. Only the CDR3 region is kept as DNA, spanning 45 bases read in frame from base 1. Looking up the germline V gene yields CDR1 SNHLY and CDR2 FYNNEI. Points on this clone: Its antigen target is currently unknown. No quality values exist for individual bases; no much larger clone is one base distant.

The paper as a whole reports these results and caveats: The earlier analysis of 587 of the donors excluded 15 to 20 rarely observed V segments, including chromosome 9 orphons, because counts were too low. At a false discovery rate of 0.05, a later analysis linked under 20,000 TCR beta sequences to specific HLA alleles. A later analysis found that most CMV-associated TCR beta chains appeared HLA-restricted, with HLA associations seemingly driven largely by CMV exposure. In this cohort, only TCR beta chains were sequenced, and detectable features were limited by the absence of alpha or paired-chain data. The study gave a list of about 150 TCR beta chains associated with cytomegalovirus. For the cohort, immune exposure information was limited to CMV serostatus. A further reported finding was that TCR beta sequences accurately predicted the HLA-A and HLA-B alleles for most subjects in the first cohort. In a later analysis, TCR association rates were found to vary across HLA loci, with the most associated TCRs seen for DRB1 alleles and the fewest for HLA-C alleles. A few of the identified cytomegalovirus-associated TCR beta chains were confirmed in vitro to be specific for cytomegalovirus antigens. According to the authors, the approach could potentially be generalized to other disease states and immunological phenotypes. HLA typing was unavailable for some donors at each locus, so association tests used only the typed subset. A cluster of highly shared sequence variants was judged likely to represent a technical artifact of the sequencing pipeline. In a later genetic analysis, fewer N-insertions in productive TCRs were reported among donors in an Asian-associated ancestry cluster than the roughly 700-donor mean. While some public TCRs were present in many individuals, most TCR sequences turned up only very rarely across donors. Compared with equally common non-associated chains, HLA-associated TCR beta chains in a later analysis were more clonally expanded and had lower generation probabilities. Strong co-occurrence of HLA alleles, especially DR and DQ, made assigning TCR associations to individual alleles difficult. The classifier was reported to diagnose cytomegalovirus status with high specificity and sensitivity in both the original cohort and the validation cohort. The presence/absence analyses assumed that sequencing depth was roughly uniform across donors, and that assumption may not be true. An association between a missense DCLRE1C variant and V-gene and J-gene trimming of TCR beta chains was found in a later genetic analysis and replicated in an independent cohort. Linkage disequilibrium might explain the correlated functional status among segregating V segments, but an unknown experimental factor could not be excluded. Because the 87-base-pair reads could not distinguish some IMGT-functional V segments, including TRBV6-2 and TRBV6-3, those segments were excluded. In an earlier analysis of some 500 of the donors, most TCR beta V segments were observed in productive rearrangements about 87% or about 30% of the time, broadly matching IMGT annotations. According to a later analysis, parvovirus B19, influenza, CMV and Epstein-Barr virus appeared linked to several top co-occurrence clusters.

The source material was PBMCs. The TCR sequence derives from a man between 50 and 59 years old in good health and CMV-seropositive. Recombination connected TRBV2 to TRBJ1-1; confidence is insufficient to name the D gene. CDR3 protein: CASSEERAGSTEAFF. The sequenced DNA: TGTGCCAGCAGTGAAGAAAGGGCGGGGAGCACTGAAGCTTTCTTT.